These 30 T cell receptor beta chains came from one sample sequenced in a study of blood T cell repertoires in COVID-19. Assay: immunoSEQ multiplex PCR; the TCRdb copy retains only in-frame clones and omits some. This sample carries about 200,000 clones, 82% of them seen once, and the ten largest clones take approximately 7.6%. The sample was peripheral blood. Receptors originate from an elderly woman with COVID-19, enrolled during active disease.

Of note for this clone: This same CDR3 is encoded by further DNA sequences in the sample. The chain is built from TRBV30 and TRBJ1-5, with D tentatively TRBD1 (6 bases). Between the trimmed V and J ends, which lost 4 bases and 0 bases, there was a span of 10 bases. CDR3 length equals 14 residues. Germline-derived CDR1 and CDR2 are GTSNPN and SVGIG (reference sequence). The DNA of the CDR3 is TGTGCCTGGACAGGGGCGTATAGCAATCAGCCCCAGCATTTT. Protein sequence: CAWTGAYSNQPQHF. The entire variable domain, with the rest obtained from reference TRBV30 and TRBJ1-5, is as follows: SQTIHQWPATLVQPVGSPLSLECTVEGTSNPNLYWYRQAAGRGLQLLFYSVGIGQISSEVPQNLSASRPQDRQFILSSKKLLLSDSGFYLCAWTGAYSNQPQHFGDGTRLSIL.

The V and J genes are TRBV7-2 and TRBJ1-1; the match to TRBD1 covers 7 bases. Germline-derived CDR1 and CDR2 are SGHTA and FQGNSA. The V and J ends lost 5 bases and 4 bases, in that order; junction bases with no gene match: 7. CDR3 length: 14 amino acids. The CDR3: CASSPRTGATEAFF. CDR3 DNA: TGTGCCAGCAGCCCCCGGACAGGAGCCACTGAAGCTTTCTTT.

V usage is TRBV5-8 and J usage is TRBJ2-5; D unresolved. This CDR3 has 13 residues. Germline CDR1 is SGHTS and CDR2 is YDEGEE. The V end lost 0 bases, the J end lost 5 bases, and 8 bases lay between the germline ends. As DNA, the CDR3 is TGTGCCAGCAGCTTGGGTTACGGGGAGACCCAGTACTTC. It yields the protein CASSLGYGETQYF.

This clone has only one observation. The chain uses TRBV7-2 and TRBJ1-5, with D possibly TRBD1 on 6 matching bases. Trimming removed 5 bases from V and 0 bases from J, with 11 bases in between. The germline gives CDR1 SGHTA, CDR2 FQGNSA. This CDR3 spans 15 amino acids. The CDR3 protein is CASSPGGASNQPQHF. As DNA, the CDR3 is TGTGCCAGCAGCCCCGGGGGGGCTAGCAATCAGCCCCAGCATTTT.

The gene calls are TRBV6-5 and TRBJ1-3; D unresolved. V shed 6 bases and J shed 4 bases, with 13 bases lying between them. The CDR3 length is 14 residues. Germline-derived CDR1 and CDR2 are MNHEY and SVGAGI. The DNA of the CDR3 is TGTGCCAGCAGGGCCGGGTCGTTCGGAAACACCATATATTTT. This codes for CASRAGSFGNTIYF.

This clone was seen a handful of times. The rearrangement links TRBV29-1 to TRBJ1-5, with TRBD1 identical over 7 bases. V lost 7 bases to trimming and J lost 4 bases; unmatched junction nucleotides: 4. Germline CDR1 is SQVTM and CDR2 is ANQGSEA. The length of the CDR3 is 12 residues. This CDR3 is CSAGTENQPQHF. The DNA of the CDR3 is TGCAGCGCTGGGACAGAGAATCAGCCCCAGCATTTT.

V is TRBV30 and J is TRBJ2-7, with D possibly being TRBD1 (5 bases). V was cut by 3 bases and J by 6 bases, with 12 bases left in between. Germline CDR1 is GTSNPN and CDR2 is SVGIG (reference sequence). The CDR3 has 12 amino acids. The CDR3 here is CAWSAGHVEQYF. In DNA form, the CDR3 reads TGTGCCTGGAGCGCAGGACACGTCGAGCAGTACTTC.

V is TRBV29-1 and J is TRBJ1-1; 7 bases line up with TRBD1. CDR3 length: 13 residues. V gave up 8 bases and J gave up 1 base; unmatched junction bases: 7. Germline V gives CDR1 SQVTM, CDR2 ANQGSEA. The CDR3 sequence is CSSRQGRNTEAFF. DNA of the CDR3: TGCAGCTCCCGACAGGGCCGGAACACTGAAGCTTTCTTT.

The V and J genes are TRBV7-2 and TRBJ2-5; 7 bases fit TRBD1. The germline CDR1 and CDR2 sequences are SGHTA and FQGNSA. V dropped 4 bases and J dropped 1; count of bases not matched to a gene: 9. This CDR3 is built from 16 residues. The CDR3 here is CASSSYRDRLQETQYF. CDR3 bases: TGTGCCAGCAGCTCCTACCGGGACAGACTCCAAGAGACCCAGTACTTC.

The CDR3 bases are TGTGCCAGCTCACCACAAACAGGGGACACCATATATTTT. It yields the protein CASSPQTGDTIYF. The chain uses TRBV18 and TRBJ1-3, with 7 nucleotides matching TRBD1. With V trimmed by 1 base and J by 8 bases, 2 bases remained unmatched. Germline CDR1 is KGHSH and CDR2 is LQKENI. The CDR3 has 13 residues.

This chain links TRBV30 with TRBJ1-2; D not resolved. Germline V gene lookup returns CDR1 GTSNPN and CDR2 SVGIG (reference sequence). The CDR3 consists of 12 residues. Trimming left V 0 bases short and J 7 bases short, with 9 bases between. CDR3 region: CAWSVQVPGYTF. In DNA, the CDR3 is TGTGCCTGGAGTGTCCAGGTGCCTGGCTACACCTTC. Supplemented by reference TRBV30 and TRBJ1-2, the full variable domain reads SQTIHQWPATLVQPVGSPLSLECTVEGTSNPNLYWYRQAAGRGLQLLFYSVGIGQISSEVPQNLSASRPQDRQFILSSKKLLLSDSGFYLCAWSVQVPGYTFGSGTRLTVV.

The chain recombines TRBV7-2 with TRBJ2-1, with a weak D call TRBD2 (7 bases). Germline loops: CDR1 SGHTA, CDR2 FQGNSA. The ends were cut back, 0 bases at V and 8 bases at J, with 14 bases in the middle. CDR3 length: 15 residues. The CDR3 coding sequence is TGTGCCAGCAGCTTAGCGGGGGGGCCTATTTATGAGCAGTTCTTC. Translation gives CASSLAGGPIYEQFF. Variable domain in full (rest from reference TRBV7-2 and TRBJ2-1): GAGVSQSPSNKVTEKGKDVELRCDPISGHTALYWYRQSLGQGLEFLIYFQGNSAPDKSGLPSDRFSAERTGGSVSTLTIQRTQQEDSAVYLCASSLAGGPIYEQFFGPGTRLTVL.

The chain combines TRBV5-1 with TRBJ2-2; TRBD2 agrees at 7 bases. Germline-derived CDR1 and CDR2 are SGHRS and YFSETQ. The CDR3 runs to 16 residues. The ends lost 0 bases at V and 5 bases at J; junction bases unmatched: 7. This CDR3 reads CASSLEAGVRTGELFF. CDR3 nucleotide sequence: TGCGCCAGCAGCTTGGAGGCGGGGGTTAGGACCGGGGAGCTGTTTTTT.

The chain couples TRBV7-9 to TRBJ2-3; 8 bases map to TRBD2. Germline V gene sequence: CDR1 SEHNR, CDR2 FQNEAQ (reference sequence). This CDR3 comprises 15 residues. V shed 5 bases and J 4 bases; nucleotides not matched to a gene: 8. The CDR3: CASSQGSGVADTQYF. The CDR3 DNA follows: TGTGCCAGCAGCCAGGGTAGCGGGGTCGCAGATACGCAGTATTTT.

The chain employs TRBV11-3 and TRBJ2-1; tentative D call: TRBD2 (6 bases). Per germline, CDR1 SGHNT and CDR2 YENEEA. CDR3 length equals 14 residues. The ends were cut back, 3 bases at V and 7 bases at J, with 13 bases in the middle. This CDR3 reads CASSLEGRGNEQFF. The CDR3 coding sequence is TGTGCCAGCAGCTTGGAGGGGCGCGGGAATGAGCAGTTCTTC. The entire variable domain, with the rest obtained from reference TRBV11-3 and TRBJ2-1, is as follows: EAGVVQSPRYKIIEKKQPVAFWCNPISGHNTLYWYLQNLGQGPELLIRYENEEAVDDSQLPKDRFSAERLKGVDSTLKIQPAELGDSAVYLCASSLEGRGNEQFFGPGTRLTVL.

V is TRBV10-2 and J is TRBJ1-2; D is perhaps TRBD1 (5 bases). This CDR3 region has 15 residues. Germline V gene sequence: CDR1 WSHSY, CDR2 SAAADI. V lost 5 bases and J 0 bases, leaving 13 bases between the germline ends. This CDR3 is CASSSPETANYGYTF. The CDR3 DNA reads TGCGCCAGCAGTTCGCCCGAGACAGCTAACTATGGCTACACCTTC.

This chain uses TRBV30 with TRBJ2-1; weak D call: TRBD1 (5 bases). The CDR3 loop spans 14 amino acids. Germline V gene data show CDR1 as GTSNPN and CDR2 as SVGIG (reference sequence). V shed 4 bases and J shed 3 bases, with 13 bases lying between them. CDR3 bases: TGTGCCTGGAAGGTGGCAGGGCTCTACAATGAGCAGTTCTTC. Translated: CAWKVAGLYNEQFF. Looking up the rest from reference TRBV30 and TRBJ2-1 gives the full variable domain: SQTIHQWPATLVQPVGSPLSLECTVEGTSNPNLYWYRQAAGRGLQLLFYSVGIGQISSEVPQNLSASRPQDRQFILSSKKLLLSDSGFYLCAWKVAGLYNEQFFGPGTRLTVL.

V usage is TRBV28 and J usage is TRBJ1-4; TRBD1 matches 9 bases. V lost 8 bases, J lost 7 bases, and 11 bases stayed unmatched. Germline V CDR1 and CDR2: MDHEN, SYDVKM. This CDR3 region has 15 residues. The CDR3: CASQLAGQGGEKLFF. In nucleotides, the CDR3 is TGTGCCAGCCAACTGGCGGGACAGGGAGGTGAAAAACTGTTTTTT.

The CDR3 protein is CASSFPRVAGINNEQFF. DNA of the CDR3: TGTGCCAGCAGCTTCCCCCGGGTAGCGGGGATCAACAATGAGCAGTTCTTC. The chain joins TRBV7-8 to TRBJ2-1; 8 bases agree with TRBD2. The CDR3 is 17 residues long. CDR1 is SGHVS, CDR2 FQNEAQ, per germline. V was clipped by 3 bases and J by 5 bases; unmatched bases: 12.

The chain links TRBV27 to TRBJ1-4; D unresolved. Germline CDR1 is MNHEY and CDR2 is SMNVEV (reference sequence). Trimming left V 0 bases short and J 8 bases short, with 10 bases between. This CDR3 is 14 amino acids long. The CDR3 nucleotides are TGTGCCAGCAGTTTATCGACGTCGGGGGAAAAACTGTTTTTT. It yields the protein CASSLSTSGEKLFF.

The V and J genes are TRBV6-2 or TRBV6-3 and TRBJ2-3, with 8 bases aligning to TRBD1. The trim removed 2 bases at V and 5 bases at J, leaving 15 bases unmatched. This CDR3 has 18 residues. CDR1 and CDR2 (germline): MNHEY, SVGEGT. DNA for the CDR3: TGTGCCAGCAGTTACCGGCAGGGGGCTCCGTGGGCACAAGATACGCAGTATTTT. Amino acids: CASSYRQGAPWAQDTQYF.

At least ten counts were recorded for this clone. The chain's CDR3 is CAIQEGGEQYF. DNA of the CDR3: TGTGCCATTCAGGAGGGGGGGGAGCAGTACTTC. V gene TRBV10-3 combines with J gene TRBJ2-7, with a weak D call TRBD2 (7 bases). The CDR3 is 11 residues long. The V gene lost 9 bases and the J gene lost 7 bases, with 13 bases spanning the gap. CDR1 and CDR2 from the germline V gene are ENHRY and SYGVKD.

This clone turned up a few times. The chain is built from TRBV18 and TRBJ1-4, with a weak D call TRBD1 (5 bases). Per the germline V gene, CDR1 is KGHSH and CDR2 is LQKENI. CDR3 length equals 13 residues. The V gene lost 6 bases and the J gene lost 2 bases, with 7 bases spanning the gap. The CDR3 loop reads CASSQGTNEKLFF. CDR3 nucleotides: TGTGCCAGCTCCCAGGGTACTAATGAAAAACTGTTTTTT.

At least ten counts were recorded for this clone. The chain couples TRBV3-1 (or the pseudogene TRBV3-2) to TRBJ2-2; D may be TRBD1 (5 bases). The V gene lost 5 bases and the J gene lost 7 bases, with 17 bases spanning the gap. CDR3 length: 15 amino acids. Germline loops: CDR1 LGHDT, CDR2 YNNKEL (reference sequence). In DNA form, the CDR3 reads TGTGCCAGCAGCGGGGCCTACCTAAGGGGCGGGGAGCTGTTTTTT. Translated: CASSGAYLRGGELFF.

V usage is TRBV7-2 and J usage is TRBJ2-3; D unresolved. V was trimmed by 1 base and J by 8 bases, leaving 7 bases between them. CDR3 length equals 12 residues. Germline CDR1 is SGHTA and CDR2 is FQGNSA. This CDR3 reads CASSLVPFTQYF. DNA of the CDR3: TGTGCCAGCAGCTTAGTTCCTTTTACGCAGTATTTT.

This chain connects TRBV28 to TRBJ1-2, with D maybe TRBD1 (5 bases). CDR1 and CDR2 (germline): MDHEN, SYDVKM. This CDR3 comprises 12 residues. Trimming took 10 bases from V and 8 from J, leaving 17 bases between them. The CDR3 sequence: CAISQVGRGYTF. CDR3 nucleotide sequence: TGTGCCATCTCGCAGGTGGGGCGGGGCTACACCTTC.

This clone has ten or more counts. The V gene is TRBV6-6, the J gene TRBJ1-5; TRBD1 is a possible D gene (5 bases). Trimming left V 0 bases short and J 7 bases short, with 7 bases between. The germline CDR1 and CDR2 sequences are MNHNY and SVGAGI (reference sequence). This CDR3 has 13 residues. CDR3 bases: TGTGCCAGCAGTTACTCACAGGAGCAGCCCCAGCATTTT. It translates to CASSYSQEQPQHF.

The chain couples TRBV11-2 to TRBJ2-7; 11 nucleotides match TRBD1. The CDR3 runs 15 residues. Per the germline V gene, CDR1 is SGHAT and CDR2 is FQNNGV. V gave up 3 bases and J gave up 7 bases; unmatched junction bases: 8. The chain's CDR3 is CASSFLGQGAGEQYF. The CDR3 DNA reads TGTGCCAGCAGCTTCCTCGGACAGGGGGCGGGGGAGCAGTACTTC.

This clone has just a few counts. The chain couples TRBV30 to TRBJ2-3, with D possibly TRBD1 on 5 matching bases. Trimming shortened V by 0 bases and J by 4 bases, and 5 bases separated the two germline ends. This CDR3 spans 12 amino acids. The V gene's germline CDR1 is GTSNPN and CDR2 SVGIG (reference sequence). The DNA of the CDR3 is TGTGCCTGGAGTGTACAGGCAGATACGCAGTATTTT. Translation gives CAWSVQADTQYF.

The chain combines TRBV4-1 with TRBJ2-2, with 8 positions matching TRBD1. The CDR3 spans 17 residues. Germline-derived CDR1 and CDR2 are MGHRA and YSYEKL. Unmatched junction bases numbered 7, after V lost 0 bases and J lost 4 bases. The CDR3 sequence is CASSQDPRTGFTGELFF. The CDR3 region has the DNA TGCGCCAGCAGCCAAGACCCCCGGACAGGGTTCACCGGGGAGCTGTTTTTT.